The clone carrying this T cell receptor beta chain has more than one count but fewer than ten. Its antigen is not known. This entry belongs to a study of T cell repertoires in cytomegalovirus infection. Turning to the study itself: Recently described HLA-C-restricted plus well-studied HLA-B-restricted CMV epitopes were used. Indicated by public TCR beta signatures were CMV infection and matching HLA type. Overall study findings and caveats: Clonotype analysis showed dominance of the ex vivo response by HLA-C-restricted CMV-specific TCR beta clonotypes. There were carriers of CMV plus the relevant HLA, and cumulative public TCR beta family frequency identified them.

V was shortened by 2 bases and J by 2 bases, with 10 bases between the two germline ends. Germline V gene lookup returns CDR1 MNHEY and CDR2 SVGEGT. This CDR3 region has 15 residues. TCRdb redid the calling of the reads with MiXCR, one entry per CDR3 protein. The profile shows about 180,000 distinct CDR3 sequences, about a fifth of them singletons. V gene TRBV6-2 or TRBV6-3 combines with J gene TRBJ2-1; possibly TRBD1 or TRBD2 for D (5 bases each). This sequence originates from a human donor in good health (CMV status not recorded). Some clones in this sample may be carry-over from other donors' samples. This specimen consisted of CD8+ T cells from cultured PBMCs, obtained from culture after CMV antigen stimulation. For the CDR3, the DNA is TGTGCCAGCAGTTACGGGGGTATGACCTACAATGAGCAGTTCTTC. It specifies CASSYGGMTYNEQFF.